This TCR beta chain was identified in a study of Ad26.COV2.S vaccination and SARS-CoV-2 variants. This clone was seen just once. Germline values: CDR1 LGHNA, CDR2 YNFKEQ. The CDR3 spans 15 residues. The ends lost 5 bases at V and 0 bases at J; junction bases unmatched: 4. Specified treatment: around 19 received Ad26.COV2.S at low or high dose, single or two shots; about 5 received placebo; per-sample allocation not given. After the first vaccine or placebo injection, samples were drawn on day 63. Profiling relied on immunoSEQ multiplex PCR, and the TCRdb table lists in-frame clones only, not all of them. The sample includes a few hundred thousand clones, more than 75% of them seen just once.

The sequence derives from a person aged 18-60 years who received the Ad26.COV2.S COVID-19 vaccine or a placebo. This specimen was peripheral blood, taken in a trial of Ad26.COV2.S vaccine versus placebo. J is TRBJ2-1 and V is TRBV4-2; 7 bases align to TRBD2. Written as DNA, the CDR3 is TGTGCCAGCAGCATCCGCGGGGGCTCCTACAATGAGCAGTTCTTC. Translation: CASSIRGGSYNEQFF.